One and the same sample provided the 8 T cell receptor beta chains below, sequenced in a study of cytomegalovirus exposure and HLA in healthy donors (dated by TCRdb to the late 2010s). Libraries were constructed by the immunoSEQ multiplex PCR assay. A mixture of 60 forward primers for TCR Vbeta segments and 13 reverse primers for TCR Jbeta segments was used in the multiplex PCR. Imported from immuneACCESS, the table was reduced by TCRdb to in-frame sequences with V and J called. These copies leave out some clones; in studies compared against another copy, an unresolved V gene accounts for under half, and the cause of the remainder is not known. The sample table lists under 130,000 clones, about four fifths of them with a count of one. 1% to 1.5% of the sample rests with the top ten. The material sequenced was PBMCs. These receptor sequences come from a man in his forties in good health and CMV-seronegative.

This chain joins TRBV29-1 and TRBJ2-7; TRBD1 matches 8 bases. Germline values: CDR1 SQVTM, CDR2 ANQGSEA. V shed 4 bases, J shed 6 bases, and the junction held 11 bases outside the gene matches. The length of the CDR3 is 14 residues. The chain's CDR3 is CSVVGGQVLREQYF. CDR3 coding DNA: TGCAGCGTTGTAGGGGGACAGGTTTTACGCGAGCAGTACTTC.

The J gene is TRBJ2-1, the V gene TRBV5-4; 8 bases map to TRBD1. Germline CDR1 reads SGHNT; CDR2 reads YYREEE (reference sequence). This CDR3 has 14 residues. Trimming took 6 bases from V and 12 from J; bases not matched to a gene: 14. The CDR3 nucleotides are TGTGCCAGCAACAAGGGAGGACAGGGTGGTTGGCAGTTCTTC. Amino acid sequence: CASNKGGQGGWQFF.

This chain connects TRBV5-1 to TRBJ2-7; 13 nucleotides line up with TRBD2. With V trimmed by 4 bases and J by 2 bases, 3 bases remained unmatched. Looked up from germline, CDR1 is SGHRS and CDR2 is YFSETQ. This CDR3 is 15 amino acids long. DNA of the CDR3: TGCGCCAGCAGCCCAGGACTAGCGGGGGCCTACGAGCAGTACTTC. This codes for CASSPGLAGAYEQYF.

V is TRBV19 and J is TRBJ2-2, with 7 bases lining up with TRBD2. This CDR3 has 14 residues. The V gene's germline CDR1 is LNHDA and CDR2 SQIVND (reference sequence). The junction had 9 bases not matched to a gene; V was cut back by 11 bases and J by 3 bases. The CDR3 coding sequence is TGTGCCGGAAGGGAGGGATTGTACACCGGGGAGCTGTTTTTT. As protein: CAGREGLYTGELFF.

The gene calls are TRBV13 and TRBJ2-3; a possible D gene is TRBD2 (6 bases). Germline assignment: CDR1 PRHDT and CDR2 FYEKMQ (reference sequence). The CDR3 spans 16 residues. V lost 4 bases and J 1 base, leaving 15 bases between the germline ends. The CDR3 is CASSSSRWGGTDTQYF. In nucleotides, the CDR3 is TGTGCCAGCAGCTCGTCCCGCTGGGGGGGCACAGATACGCAGTATTTT.

This clone was detected a few times. The rearrangement uses TRBV18 and TRBJ2-1, with 10 bases lining up with TRBD2. The CDR3 totals 16 residues. Germline V lookup: CDR1 KGHSH, CDR2 LQKENI. Trimming cost V 8 bases and J 7 bases; bases outside gene matches: 14. CDR3 in DNA: TGTGCCAGCGCCCGATCTAGCGGGAGTGGTGGGAATGAGCAGTTCTTC. Translation: CASARSSGSGGNEQFF.

In DNA, the CDR3 is TGTGCCAGCAGCTCAACAGCAGGGGCCAACGTCCTGACTTTC. It yields the protein CASSSTAGANVLTF. This chain connects TRBV7-2 to TRBJ2-6, with D uncertain. The CDR3 is 14 amino acids. Trimming left V 4 bases short and J 4 bases short, with 8 bases between. Germline CDR1 and CDR2: SGHTA and FQGNSA.

V and J are TRBV5-1 and TRBJ2-2; D may be TRBD1 (6 bases). CDR1 is SGHRS, CDR2 YFSETQ, per germline. Deletions cut 4 bases from V and 4 bases from J, with 14 bases between. The CDR3 length is 15 residues. CDR3 residues: CASSISGTSTGELFF. The CDR3 DNA reads TGCGCCAGCAGCATCTCCGGGACAAGCACCGGGGAGCTGTTTTTT.